This is a list of T cell receptor beta chains from one sample in a study of blood T cell repertoires in COVID-19. The repertoire was sequenced with immunoSEQ multiplex PCR; TCRdb's copy has only in-frame clones and lacks some. The data contain about 49,000 clones, around 86% of them singletons. The sample consisted of peripheral blood. These receptor sequences come from a woman of 80 years or more with COVID-19, enrolled during active disease. Both conserved end residues are part of each CDR3. Fields, in order: J gene, V gene, D gene, clone size, CDR3 DNA, CDR3 protein. A D gene is named only where the DNA matches it firmly. Only some rows state a clone size, as once, few, many or a class for expanded clones.

J: TRBJ1-1; V: TRBV10-3; D: .; size: few; DNA: TGTGCCATCAGTGGGGCAGAGAACACTGAAGCTTTCTTT; CDR3: CAISGAENTEAFF
J: TRBJ1-4; V: TRBV3-1/TRBV3-2; D: TRBD1; size: .; DNA: TGTGCCAGCAGCCCTGGGACAGGGGGTGAAAAACTGTTTTTT; CDR3: CASSPGTGGEKLFF
J: TRBJ2-1; V: TRBV19; D: .; size: .; DNA: TGTGCCAGTAGTAATGCCCATAGGCTGCGGGCCTATGAGCAGTTCTTC; CDR3: CASSNAHRLRAYEQFF
J: TRBJ1-2; V: TRBV6-5; D: TRBD1; size: .; DNA: TGTGCCAGCAGTTCCTTCGGCAGGGGGCTGTCTGGCTACACCTTC; CDR3: CASSSFGRGLSGYTF
J: TRBJ2-7; V: TRBV5-5; D: TRBD1; size: .; DNA: TGTGCCAGCAGCTTGGTAGGGACAGGACTTTACGAGCAGTACTTC; CDR3: CASSLVGTGLYEQYF
J: TRBJ1-3; V: TRBV11-3; D: .; size: .; DNA: TGTGCCAGCAGCCTCGGACAGGGAAACACCATATATTTT; CDR3: CASSLGQGNTIYF
J: TRBJ2-3; V: TRBV2; D: TRBD1; size: .; DNA: TGTGCCAGCAGTGAAGTTGGGACAGGGGTAGATACGCAGTATTTT; CDR3: CASSEVGTGVDTQYF
J: TRBJ1-6; V: TRBV27; D: .; size: .; DNA: TGTGCCAGCAAACTAGGGGGGGGATCACCCCTCCACTTT; CDR3: CASKLGGGSPLHF
J: TRBJ2-1; V: TRBV29-1; D: .; size: .; DNA: TGCAGCGTTGGTCAGCGAGCCTACAATGAGCAGTTCTTC; CDR3: CSVGQRAYNEQFF
J: TRBJ1-2; V: TRBV2; D: .; size: few; DNA: TGTGCCAGCAGTGAACTCCCGGCGGGTGGCTACACCTTC; CDR3: CASSELPAGGYTF
J: TRBJ2-7; V: TRBV9; D: TRBD2; size: .; DNA: TGTGCCAGCAGCCCCGGGACTAGTCCCTACGAGCAGTACTTC; CDR3: CASSPGTSPYEQYF
J: TRBJ1-5; V: TRBV6-6; D: .; size: .; DNA: TGTGCCAGCACTAAAACAGGGAAGTATCAGCCCCAGCATTTT; CDR3: CASTKTGKYQPQHF
J: TRBJ2-7; V: TRBV18; D: .; size: once; DNA: TGTGCCAGCTCAGGGAGGACAAGCACCTACGAGCAGTACTTC; CDR3: CASSGRTSTYEQYF
J: TRBJ2-2; V: TRBV6-5; D: TRBD1; size: once; DNA: TGTGCCAGCAGGGGGACAGGCCCCGGGGAGCTGTTTTTT; CDR3: CASRGTGPGELFF
J: TRBJ2-7; V: TRBV15; D: .; size: .; DNA: TGTGCCACCAGCAGAGACCTTCCGACGGGAGTGCAACCCGAGCAGTACTTC; CDR3: CATSRDLPTGVQPEQYF
J: TRBJ1-2; V: TRBV12-3/TRBV12-4; D: .; size: few; DNA: TGTGCCAGCAGTTTTGCGCAGGGATATGGCTACACCTTC; CDR3: CASSFAQGYGYTF
J: TRBJ2-7; V: TRBV7-9; D: .; size: .; DNA: TGTGCCAGCGGCCGGGAGCCCACCTACGAGCAGTACTTC; CDR3: CASGREPTYEQYF
J: TRBJ2-6; V: TRBV7-2; D: .; size: .; DNA: TGTGCCAGCAGCTCGAGGTCTGGGGCCAACGTCCTGACTTTC; CDR3: CASSSRSGANVLTF
J: TRBJ2-7; V: TRBV7-8; D: .; size: .; DNA: TGTGCCAGCAGCTGGGGAGAGGGACTCTCCTACGAGCAGTACTTC; CDR3: CASSWGEGLSYEQYF
J: TRBJ1-5; V: TRBV19; D: .; size: .; DNA: TGTGCCAGTAGTCCGTCACAATATAGCAATCAGCCCCAGCATTTT; CDR3: CASSPSQYSNQPQHF
J: TRBJ2-7; V: TRBV15; D: TRBD1; size: once; DNA: TGTGCCACCAGCAGAAGGACAGGGGGCTACGAGCAGTACTTC; CDR3: CATSRRTGGYEQYF
J: TRBJ2-1; V: TRBV3-1/TRBV3-2; D: TRBD2; size: .; DNA: TGTGCCAGCAGCGAAGCTAGCGGGAGGAGCGGGAGCTCCTACAATGAGCAGTTCTTC; CDR3: CASSEASGRSGSSYNEQFF
J: TRBJ2-1; V: TRBV15; D: TRBD2; size: .; DNA: TGTGCCACCAGCACCGACGGGACTAGCGGGAGCTCCTACAATGAGCAGTTCTTC; CDR3: CATSTDGTSGSSYNEQFF
J: TRBJ1-1; V: TRBV5-1; D: .; size: .; DNA: TGCGCCAGCAGCCTCCACAGCTTGAACACTGAAGCTTTCTTT; CDR3: CASSLHSLNTEAFF
J: TRBJ2-4; V: TRBV4-1; D: .; size: .; DNA: TGCGCCAGCAGCCGCGTCGGCAAAAACATTCAGTACTTC; CDR3: CASSRVGKNIQYF
J: TRBJ1-4; V: TRBV9; D: TRBD1; size: .; DNA: TGTGCCAGCAGCCCCTCGGCGGGGACAGGGCTTTCTAATGAAAAACTGTTTTTT; CDR3: CASSPSAGTGLSNEKLFF
J: TRBJ1-2; V: TRBV6-4; D: TRBD1; size: few; DNA: TGTGCCAGCAGTGACTCGACAGGGGTTGGCTACACCTTC; CDR3: CASSDSTGVGYTF
J: TRBJ2-7; V: TRBV27; D: TRBD2; size: .; DNA: TGTGCCAGCAGCCCTGGCACGAGGATGGCTAGCGGATCCTACGAGCAGTACTTC; CDR3: CASSPGTRMASGSYEQYF
J: TRBJ2-5; V: TRBV27; D: .; size: .; DNA: TGTGCCAGCAGTGAAACCCGGGACAAAGAACGGGAGACCCAGTACTTC; CDR3: CASSETRDKERETQYF
J: TRBJ2-1; V: TRBV7-7; D: .; size: few; DNA: TGTGCTAGCAGCTTAGGGGCCGGGGAAAACAATGAGCAGTTCTTC; CDR3: CASSLGAGENNEQFF